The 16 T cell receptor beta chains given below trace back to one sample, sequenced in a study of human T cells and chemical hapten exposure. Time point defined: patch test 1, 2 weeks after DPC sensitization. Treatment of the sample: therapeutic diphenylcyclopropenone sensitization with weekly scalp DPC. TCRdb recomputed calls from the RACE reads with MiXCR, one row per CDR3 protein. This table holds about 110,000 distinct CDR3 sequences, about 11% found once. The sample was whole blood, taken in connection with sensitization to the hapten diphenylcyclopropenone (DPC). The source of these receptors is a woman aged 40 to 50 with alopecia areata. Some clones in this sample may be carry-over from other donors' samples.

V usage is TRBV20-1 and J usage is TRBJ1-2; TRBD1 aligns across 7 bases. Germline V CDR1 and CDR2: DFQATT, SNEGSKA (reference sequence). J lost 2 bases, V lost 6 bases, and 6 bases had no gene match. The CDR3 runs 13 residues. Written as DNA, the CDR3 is TGCAGTGCCACCGGGACAGACAACTATGGCTACACCTTC. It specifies CSATGTDNYGYTF.

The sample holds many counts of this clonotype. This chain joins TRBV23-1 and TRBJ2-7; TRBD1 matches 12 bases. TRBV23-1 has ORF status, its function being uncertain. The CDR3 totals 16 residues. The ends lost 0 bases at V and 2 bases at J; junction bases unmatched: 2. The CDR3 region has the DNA TGCGCCAGCAGTCAATCGGGACAGGGGGCCGCCTACGAGCAGTACTTC. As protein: CASSQSGQGAAYEQYF.

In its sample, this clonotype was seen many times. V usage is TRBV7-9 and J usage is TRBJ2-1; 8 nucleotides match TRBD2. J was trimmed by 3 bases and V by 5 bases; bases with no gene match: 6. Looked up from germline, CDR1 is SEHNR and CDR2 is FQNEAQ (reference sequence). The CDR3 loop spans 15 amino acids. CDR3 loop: CASSQPGGHYNEQFF. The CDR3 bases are TGTGCCAGCAGCCAACCGGGAGGGCACTACAATGAGCAGTTCTTC.

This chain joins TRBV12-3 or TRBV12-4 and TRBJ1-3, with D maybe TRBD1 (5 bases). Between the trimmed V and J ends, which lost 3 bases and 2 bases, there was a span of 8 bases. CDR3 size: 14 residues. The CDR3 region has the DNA TGTGCCAGCAGTTTTAGGGACGCTGGAAACACCATATATTTT. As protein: CASSFRDAGNTIYF.

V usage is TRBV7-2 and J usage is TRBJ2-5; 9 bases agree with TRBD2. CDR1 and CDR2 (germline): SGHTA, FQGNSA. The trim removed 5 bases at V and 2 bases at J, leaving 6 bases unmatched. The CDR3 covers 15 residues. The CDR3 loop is CASSLGTSNQETQYF. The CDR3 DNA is TGTGCCAGCAGCCTCGGGACTAGCAATCAAGAGACCCAGTACTTC.

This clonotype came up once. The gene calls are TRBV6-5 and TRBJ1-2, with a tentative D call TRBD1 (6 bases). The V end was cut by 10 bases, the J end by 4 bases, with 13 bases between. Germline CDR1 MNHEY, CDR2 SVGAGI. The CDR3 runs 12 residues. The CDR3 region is CATHRARYGYTF. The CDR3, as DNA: TGTGCCACTCACAGGGCCCGCTATGGCTACACCTTC.

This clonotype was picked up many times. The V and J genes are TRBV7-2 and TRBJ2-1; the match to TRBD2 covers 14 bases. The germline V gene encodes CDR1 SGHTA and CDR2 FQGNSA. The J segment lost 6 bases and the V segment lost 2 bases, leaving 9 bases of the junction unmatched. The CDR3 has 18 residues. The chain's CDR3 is CASSLFGEGLAGANEQFF. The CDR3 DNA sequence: TGTGCCAGCAGCTTATTCGGCGAGGGACTAGCGGGAGCCAATGAGCAGTTCTTC. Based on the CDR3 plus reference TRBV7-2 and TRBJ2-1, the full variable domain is GAGVSQSPSNKVTEKGKDVELRCDPISGHTALYWYRQSLGQGLEFLIYFQGNSAPDKSGLPSDRFSAERTGGSVSTLTIQRTQQEDSAVYLCASSLFGEGLAGANEQFFGPGTRLTVL.

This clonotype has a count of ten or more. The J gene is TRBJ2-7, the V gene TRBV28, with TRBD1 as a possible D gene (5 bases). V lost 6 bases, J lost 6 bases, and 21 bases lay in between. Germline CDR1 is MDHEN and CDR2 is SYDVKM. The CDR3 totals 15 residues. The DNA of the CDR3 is TGTGCCAGCAGCCCGGGCGGTGGCAGCCAGGGCGAGCAGTACTTC. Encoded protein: CASSPGGGSQGEQYF. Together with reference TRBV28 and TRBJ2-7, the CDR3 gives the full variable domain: DVKVTQSSRYLVKRTGEKVFLECVQDMDHENMFWYRQDPGLGLRLIYFSYDVKMKEKGDIPEGYSVSREKKERFSLILESASTNQTSMYLCASSPGGGSQGEQYFGPGTRLTVT.

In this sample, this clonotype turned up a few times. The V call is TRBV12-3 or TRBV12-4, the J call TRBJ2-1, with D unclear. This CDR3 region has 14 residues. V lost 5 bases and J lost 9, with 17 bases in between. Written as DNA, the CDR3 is TGTGCCAGCAGTGCGCCGGACCGCGACGCTGAGCAGTTCTTC. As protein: CASSAPDRDAEQFF.

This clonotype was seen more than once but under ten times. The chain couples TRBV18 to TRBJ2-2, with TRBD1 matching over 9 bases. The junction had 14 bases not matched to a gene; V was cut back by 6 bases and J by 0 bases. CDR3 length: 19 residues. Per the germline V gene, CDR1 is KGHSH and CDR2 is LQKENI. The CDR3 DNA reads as TGTGCCAGCTCCCTGGAGACAGGGGGTCGAAAGACGAACACCGGGGAGCTGTTTTTT. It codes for CASSLETGGRKTNTGELFF.

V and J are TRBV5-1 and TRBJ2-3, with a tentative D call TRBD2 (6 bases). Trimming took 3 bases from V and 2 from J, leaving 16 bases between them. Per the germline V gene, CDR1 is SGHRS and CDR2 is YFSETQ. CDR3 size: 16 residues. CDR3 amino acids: CASSSTSLGNTDTQYF. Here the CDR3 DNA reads TGCGCCAGCAGCTCGACTAGTTTGGGGAACACAGATACGCAGTATTTT. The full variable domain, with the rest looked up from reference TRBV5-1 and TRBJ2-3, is KAGVTQTPRYLIKTRGQQVTLSCSPISGHRSVSWYQQTPGQGLQFLFEYFSETQRNKGNFPGRFSGRQFSNSRSEMNVSTLELGDSALYLCASSSTSLGNTDTQYFGPGTRLTVL.

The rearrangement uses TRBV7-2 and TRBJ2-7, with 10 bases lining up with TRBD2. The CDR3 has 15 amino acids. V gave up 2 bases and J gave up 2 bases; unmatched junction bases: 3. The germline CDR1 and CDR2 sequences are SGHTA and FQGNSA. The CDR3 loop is CASSLRLAGAYEQYF. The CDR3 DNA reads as TGTGCCAGCAGCTTAAGGCTAGCGGGGGCCTACGAGCAGTACTTC.

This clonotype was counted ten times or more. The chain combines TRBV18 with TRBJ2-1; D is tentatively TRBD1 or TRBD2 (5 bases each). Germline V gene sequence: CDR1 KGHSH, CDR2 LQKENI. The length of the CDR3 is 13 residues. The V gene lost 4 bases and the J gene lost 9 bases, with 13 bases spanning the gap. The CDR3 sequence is CASSLPRDGEQFF. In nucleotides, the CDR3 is TGTGCCAGCTCACTACCCAGGGACGGTGAGCAGTTCTTC.

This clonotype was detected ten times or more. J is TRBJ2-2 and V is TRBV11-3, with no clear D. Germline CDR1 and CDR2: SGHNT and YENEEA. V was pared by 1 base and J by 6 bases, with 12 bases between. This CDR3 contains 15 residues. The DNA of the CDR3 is TGTGCCAGCAGCTTAGGAGGACCTTACTCCGGGGAGCTGTTTTTT. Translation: CASSLGGPYSGELFF.

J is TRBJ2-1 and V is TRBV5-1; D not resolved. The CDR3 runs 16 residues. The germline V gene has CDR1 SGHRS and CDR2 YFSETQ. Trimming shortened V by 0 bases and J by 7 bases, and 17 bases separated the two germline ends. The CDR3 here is CASSLVLQGPTNEQFF. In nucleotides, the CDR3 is TGCGCCAGCAGCTTGGTTCTCCAAGGCCCTACTAATGAGCAGTTCTTC.

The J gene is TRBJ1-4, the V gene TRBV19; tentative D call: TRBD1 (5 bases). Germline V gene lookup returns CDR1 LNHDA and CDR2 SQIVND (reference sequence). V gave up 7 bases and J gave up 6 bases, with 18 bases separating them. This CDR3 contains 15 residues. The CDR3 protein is CASTAGAMGDEKLFF. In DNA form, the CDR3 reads TGTGCCAGTACGGCAGGCGCTATGGGGGATGAAAAACTGTTTTTT.